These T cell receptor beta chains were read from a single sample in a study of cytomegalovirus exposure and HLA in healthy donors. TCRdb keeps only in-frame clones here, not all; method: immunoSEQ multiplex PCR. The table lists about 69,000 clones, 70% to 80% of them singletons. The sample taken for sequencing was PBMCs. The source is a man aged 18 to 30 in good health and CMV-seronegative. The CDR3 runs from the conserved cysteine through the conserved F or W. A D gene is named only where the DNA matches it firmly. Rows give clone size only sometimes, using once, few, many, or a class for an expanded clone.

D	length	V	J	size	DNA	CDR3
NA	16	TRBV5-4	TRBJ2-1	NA	TGTGCCAGCAGCACACCCACCCAAACCCCCTACAATGAGCAGTTCTTC	CASSTPTQTPYNEQFF
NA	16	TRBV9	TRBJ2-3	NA	TGTGCCAGCAGCGTAGGATCTAGCCTAAGCACAGATACGCAGTATTTT	CASSVGSSLSTDTQYF
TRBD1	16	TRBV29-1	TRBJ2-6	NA	TGCAGCGTTCCGGAGGACAGGCCTCTCGCGGCCAACGTCCTGACTTTC	CSVPEDRPLAANVLTF
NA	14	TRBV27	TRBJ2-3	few	TGTGCCAGCAGTTCTGGGCAGGGCACAGATACGCAGTATTTT	CASSSGQGTDTQYF
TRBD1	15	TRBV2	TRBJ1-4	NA	TGTGCCAGCCGGAGGGCCGGGACAGGGGTTGAAAAACTGTTTTTT	CASRRAGTGVEKLFF
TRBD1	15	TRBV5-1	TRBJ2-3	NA	TGCGCCAGCAGCTTGGGACAGGGGGCTACAGATACGCAGTATTTT	CASSLGQGATDTQYF
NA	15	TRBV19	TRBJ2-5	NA	TGTGCCAGTAGTATTGGCGGGCCCCGTACTGGGACCCAGTACTTC	CASSIGGPRTGTQYF
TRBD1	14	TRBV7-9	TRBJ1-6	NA	TGTGCCAGCAGCCCCTCAGGGGGAAATTCACCCCTCCACTTT	CASSPSGGNSPLHF
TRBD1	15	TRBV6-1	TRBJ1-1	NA	TGTGCCAGCAGTGAAACAGGGGGCGCGTACACTGAAGCTTTCTTT	CASSETGGAYTEAFF
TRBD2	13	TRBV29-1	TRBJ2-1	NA	TGCAGCGTTGAACGGGGGGGCCGCAATGAGCAGTTCTTC	CSVERGGRNEQFF
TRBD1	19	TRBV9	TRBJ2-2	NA	TGTGCCAGCAGCGTAGAGGGTTCTGGGACAGGGCCTAACACCGGGGAGCTGTTTTTT	CASSVEGSGTGPNTGELFF
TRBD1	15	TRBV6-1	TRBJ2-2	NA	TGTGCCAGCAGTGCAACAGGGGTTCTAACCGGGGAGCTGTTTTTT	CASSATGVLTGELFF
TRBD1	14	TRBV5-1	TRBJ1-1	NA	TGCGCCAGCAGCCAGACAGGGGGGAACACTGAAGCTTTCTTT	CASSQTGGNTEAFF
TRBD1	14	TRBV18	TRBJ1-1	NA	TGTGCCAGCTCACTTAGGGGGCTCAACACTGAAGCTTTCTTT	CASSLRGLNTEAFF
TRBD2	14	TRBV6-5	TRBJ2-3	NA	TGTGCCAGCAGTCGGGGGGGCCAAGCAGATACGCAGTATTTT	CASSRGGQADTQYF
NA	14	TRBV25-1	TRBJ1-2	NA	TGTGCCAGCAGTGAAGGGGGGGGCAACTATGGCTACACCTTC	CASSEGGGNYGYTF
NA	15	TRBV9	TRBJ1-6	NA	TGTGCCAGCAGCGTAGACGGGGGGCAGGATTCACCCCTCCACTTT	CASSVDGGQDSPLHF
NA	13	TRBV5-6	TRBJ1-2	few	TGTGCCCGAGCTTGTATAGGGGGATATGGCTACACCTTC	CARACIGGYGYTF
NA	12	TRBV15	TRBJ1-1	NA	TGTGCCACCAGCAGAGTTCGGGATGAAGCTTTCTTT	CATSRVRDEAFF
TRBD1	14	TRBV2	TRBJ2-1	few	TGTGCCCCCGGAGGGGACAGGGTCGTCAATGAGCAGTTCTTC	CAPGGDRVVNEQFF
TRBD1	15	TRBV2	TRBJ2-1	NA	TGTGCCGGAAAGACCGGACAGGGCTCATCGCGGGAGCAGTTCTTC	CAGKTGQGSSREQFF
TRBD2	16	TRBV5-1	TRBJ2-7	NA	TGCGCCAGCAGCTTGTTGGACAGCGGGGGGGCGTACGAGCAGTACTTC	CASSLLDSGGAYEQYF
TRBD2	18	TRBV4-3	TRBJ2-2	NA	TGCGCCAGCAGCCAAGGGGCGGGACTAGCGGGGCAGCCCGGGGAGCTGTTTTTT	CASSQGAGLAGQPGELFF
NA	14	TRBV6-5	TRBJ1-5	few	TGTGCCAGCAGATCATCAGGGGGCAATCAGCCCCAGCATTTT	CASRSSGGNQPQHF
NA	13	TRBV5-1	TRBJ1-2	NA	TGCGCCAGCTGGGGAGGAGGACTCTATGGCTACACCTTC	CASWGGGLYGYTF
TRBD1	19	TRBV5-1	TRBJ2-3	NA	TGCGCCAGCAGCTCCCCCGGCGGGACAGGGAGGGTCGTGGCAGATACGCAGTATTTT	CASSSPGGTGRVVADTQYF
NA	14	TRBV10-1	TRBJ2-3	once	TGCGCCAGCAGTGAGTCGCATCTAACAGATACGCAGTATTTT	CASSESHLTDTQYF
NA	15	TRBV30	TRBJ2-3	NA	TGTGCCTTTTATCCCGGGCAGGGTCCGACAGATACGCAGTATTTT	CAFYPGQGPTDTQYF
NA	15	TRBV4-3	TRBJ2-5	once	TGCGCCAGCAGCCTCAGTCACCTGTACCAAGAGACCCAGTACTTC	CASSLSHLYQETQYF
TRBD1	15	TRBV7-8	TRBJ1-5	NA	TGTGCCAGCAGCTCCGGGACAGGGGGCCGTCAGCCCCAGCATTTT	CASSSGTGGRQPQHF
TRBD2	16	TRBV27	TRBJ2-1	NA	TGTGCCAGCACCCCCGGGACTAGCGGGGGGTACAATGAGCAGTTCTTC	CASTPGTSGGYNEQFF
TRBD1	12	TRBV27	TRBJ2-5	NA	TGTGCCAGCAGTTCTACAGGGGTCGCGCAGTACTTC	CASSSTGVAQYF
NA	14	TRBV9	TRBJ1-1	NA	TGTGCCAGCAGCGTAGTTGCCGGGAACACTGAAGCTTTCTTT	CASSVVAGNTEAFF
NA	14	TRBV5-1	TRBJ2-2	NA	TGCGCCAGCAGTAAGGACAGCCAACTAGGGGAGCTGTTTTTT	CASSKDSQLGELFF
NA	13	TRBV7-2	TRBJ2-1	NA	TGTGCCAGCAGCTTCTACCCAGCGGGCAGGGAGTTCTTC	CASSFYPAGREFF
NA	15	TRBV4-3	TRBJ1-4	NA	TGCGCCAGCAGCCAAGGGGCGGGAATTAATGAAAAACTGTTTTTT	CASSQGAGINEKLFF
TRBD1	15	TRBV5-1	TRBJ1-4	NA	TGCGCCAGCAGCCCGGGGGCCAGGGGGGATGAAAAACTGTTTTTT	CASSPGARGDEKLFF